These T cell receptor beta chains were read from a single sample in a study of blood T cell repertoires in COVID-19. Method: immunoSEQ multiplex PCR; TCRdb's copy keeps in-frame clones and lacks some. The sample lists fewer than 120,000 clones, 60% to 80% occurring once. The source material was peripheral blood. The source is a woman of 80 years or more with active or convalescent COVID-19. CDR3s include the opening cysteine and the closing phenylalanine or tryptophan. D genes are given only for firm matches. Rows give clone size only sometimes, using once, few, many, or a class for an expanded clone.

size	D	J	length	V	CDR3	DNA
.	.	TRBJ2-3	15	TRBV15	CATSSRLGSADTQYF	TGTGCCACCAGCAGCAGACTTGGTTCGGCAGATACGCAGTATTTT
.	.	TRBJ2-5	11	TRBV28	CASSKAKTQYF	TGTGCCAGCAGTAAAGCGAAGACCCAGTACTTC
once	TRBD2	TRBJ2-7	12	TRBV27	CAAGLAGYEQYF	TGTGCCGCCGGACTAGCGGGCTACGAGCAGTACTTC
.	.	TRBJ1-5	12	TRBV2	CASNREGQPQHF	TGTGCCAGTAACCGGGAAGGTCAGCCCCAGCATTTT
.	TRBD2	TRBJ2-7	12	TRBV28	CASNQREGEQYF	TGTGCCAGCAATCAGCGGGAGGGTGAGCAGTACTTC
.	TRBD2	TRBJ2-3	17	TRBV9	CASSLGRGGRIPDTQYF	TGTGCCAGCAGCCTAGGACGGGGCGGGAGAATCCCAGATACGCAGTATTTT
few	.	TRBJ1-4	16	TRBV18	CASSPTQRMTGEKLFF	TGTGCCAGCTCACCAACTCAAAGAATGACGGGGGAAAAACTGTTTTTT
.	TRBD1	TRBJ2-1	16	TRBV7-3	CASSLRQGATYNEQFF	TGTGCCAGCAGCCTAAGACAGGGGGCTACATACAATGAGCAGTTCTTC
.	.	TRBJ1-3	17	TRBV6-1	CASSESHGPVGGNTIYF	TGTGCCAGCAGTGAATCACACGGCCCTGTCGGGGGAAACACCATATATTTT
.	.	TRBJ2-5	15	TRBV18	CASSPQGFGQETQYF	TGTGCCAGCTCACCTCAGGGTTTTGGCCAAGAGACCCAGTACTTC
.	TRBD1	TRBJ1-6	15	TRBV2	CASSDLGTGGGPLHF	TGTGCCAGCAGTGATCTGGGGACAGGGGGTGGGCCCCTCCACTTT
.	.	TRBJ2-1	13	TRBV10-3	CAISGQSYNEQFF	TGTGCCATCAGTGGACAGTCCTACAATGAGCAGTTCTTC
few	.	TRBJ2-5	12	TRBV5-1	CASSIFRETQYF	TGCGCCAGCAGTATCTTTCGGGAGACCCAGTACTTC
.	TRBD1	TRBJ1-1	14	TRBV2	CASSRQGVNTEAFF	TGTGCCAGCTCCCGACAGGGAGTGAACACTGAAGCTTTCTTT
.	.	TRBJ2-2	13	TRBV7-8	CASSSPDTGELFF	TGTGCCAGCAGCTCTCCAGACACCGGGGAGCTGTTTTTT
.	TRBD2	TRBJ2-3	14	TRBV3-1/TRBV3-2	CASSLAGDTDTQYF	TGTGCCAGCAGCCTAGCGGGAGACACAGATACGCAGTATTTT
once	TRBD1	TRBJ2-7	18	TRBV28	CASSLPIYDRGNYYEQYF	TGTGCCAGCAGCCTTCCTATATACGACAGGGGAAATTACTACGAGCAGTACTTC
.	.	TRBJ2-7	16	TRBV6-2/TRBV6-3	CASSYPLASLSYEQYF	TGTGCCAGCAGTTACCCTCTAGCGAGCCTCTCCTACGAGCAGTACTTC
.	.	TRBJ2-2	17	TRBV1	CTSSQVVETGGREELFF	TGCACCAGCAGCCAAGTTGTGGAAACGGGAGGGCGTGAGGAGCTGTTTTTT
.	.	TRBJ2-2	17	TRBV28	CASSLWGGRENTGELFF	TGTGCCAGCAGTTTATGGGGGGGGCGGGAGAACACCGGGGAGCTGTTTTTT
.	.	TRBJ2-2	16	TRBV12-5	CASGSGGPPNTGELFF	TGTGCTAGTGGTTCTGGGGGCCCGCCGAACACCGGGGAGCTGTTTTTT
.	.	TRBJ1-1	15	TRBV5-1	CASSPPPGRATEAFF	TGCGCCAGCAGCCCACCCCCAGGCAGGGCCACTGAAGCTTTCTTT
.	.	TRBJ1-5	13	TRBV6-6	CASSNGEYQPQHF	TGTGCCAGCAGTAATGGGGAGTACCAGCCCCAGCATTTT
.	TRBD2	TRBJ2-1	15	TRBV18	CASSSAGVAYNEQFF	TGTGCCAGCTCCTCGGCGGGAGTCGCCTACAATGAGCAGTTCTTC
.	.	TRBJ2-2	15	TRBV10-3	CAISAQFKNTGELFF	TGTGCCATCAGTGCCCAGTTTAAGAACACCGGGGAGCTGTTTTTT
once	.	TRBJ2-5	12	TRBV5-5	CASTGTWETQYF	TGTGCCAGTACCGGGACTTGGGAGACCCAGTACTTC
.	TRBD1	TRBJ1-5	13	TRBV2	CASTGTGSQPQHF	TGTGCCAGCACGGGGACAGGGTCTCAGCCCCAGCATTTT
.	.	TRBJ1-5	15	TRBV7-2	CASSLDRGGNQPQHF	TGTGCCAGCAGCTTAGATCGCGGGGGCAATCAGCCCCAGCATTTT
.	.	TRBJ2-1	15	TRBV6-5	CASSFTGTGHNEQFF	TGTGCCAGCAGTTTCACCGGGACTGGCCACAATGAGCAGTTCTTC
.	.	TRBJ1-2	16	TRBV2	CASSEQENYLNYGYTF	TGTGCCAGCAGTGAACAAGAGAATTATCTCAACTATGGCTACACCTTC
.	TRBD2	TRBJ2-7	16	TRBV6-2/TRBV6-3	CASSYSTSGSGYEQYF	TGTGCCAGCAGTTACTCGACTAGCGGGAGCGGCTACGAGCAGTACTTC
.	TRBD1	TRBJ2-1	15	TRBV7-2	CASSFGTGDYNEQFF	TGTGCCAGCAGCTTTGGGACAGGGGATTACAATGAGCAGTTCTTC
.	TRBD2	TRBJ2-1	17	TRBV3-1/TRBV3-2	CASSPGRTSGLNNEQFF	TGTGCCAGCAGCCCTGGACGGACTAGCGGACTTAACAATGAGCAGTTCTTC
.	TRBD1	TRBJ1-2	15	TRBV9	CASSSRTGAGSGYTF	TGTGCCAGCAGCTCCCGGACAGGGGCTGGGAGTGGCTACACCTTC
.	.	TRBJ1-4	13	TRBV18	CASSSDINEKLFF	TGTGCCAGCTCATCGGACATTAATGAAAAACTGTTTTTT
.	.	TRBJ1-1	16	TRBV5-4	CASSLSLLGGNTEAFF	TGTGCCAGCAGCTTGTCTTTATTAGGGGGGAACACTGAAGCTTTCTTT
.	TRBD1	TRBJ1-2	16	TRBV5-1	CASSALLGQGNSGYTF	TGCGCCAGCAGCGCGCTCCTGGGACAGGGCAACTCAGGCTACACCTTC
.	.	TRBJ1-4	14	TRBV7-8	CASSLRATNEKLFF	TGTGCCAGCAGCTTACGTGCAACTAATGAAAAACTGTTTTTT
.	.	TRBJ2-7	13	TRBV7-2	CASSLGPRYEQYF	TGTGCCAGCAGCTTAGGCCCTAGGTACGAGCAGTACTTC
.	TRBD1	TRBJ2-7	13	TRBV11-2	CASSTGQTYEQYF	TGTGCCAGCAGTACGGGACAGACCTACGAGCAGTACTTC
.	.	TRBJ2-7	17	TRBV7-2	CASSLATAGAGGYEQYF	TGTGCCAGCAGCTTAGCTACGGCGGGGGCTGGAGGCTACGAGCAGTACTTC
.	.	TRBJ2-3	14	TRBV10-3	CAIRGRGSTDTQYF	TGTGCCATCCGGGGGAGGGGGAGCACAGATACGCAGTATTTT
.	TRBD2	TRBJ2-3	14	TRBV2	CASGTSGPRNTQYF	TGTGCCAGCGGGACTAGCGGGCCAAGGAATACGCAGTATTTT
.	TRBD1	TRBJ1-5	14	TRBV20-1	CSASRSGGDQPQHF	TGCAGTGCTAGTCGTTCAGGGGGCGATCAGCCCCAGCATTTT
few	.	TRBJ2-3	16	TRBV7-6	CASSLGPAVVTDTQYF	TGTGCCAGCAGCTTAGGCCCCGCGGTAGTTACAGATACGCAGTATTTT
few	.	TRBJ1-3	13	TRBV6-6	CASSYWEGNTIYF	TGTGCCAGCAGTTACTGGGAGGGAAACACCATATATTTT
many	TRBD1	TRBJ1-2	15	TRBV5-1	CASSTGIDRVEGYTF	TGCGCCAGCAGCACCGGAATCGACAGGGTGGAGGGCTACACCTTC
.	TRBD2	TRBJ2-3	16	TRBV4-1	CASSQGASGLADTQYF	TGCGCCAGCAGCCAAGGGGCTAGCGGGCTTGCAGATACGCAGTATTTT
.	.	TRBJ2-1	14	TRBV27	CASSLSRRYNEQFF	TGTGCCAGCAGTTTGTCTAGGAGGTACAATGAGCAGTTCTTC
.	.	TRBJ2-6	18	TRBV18	CASSPPGRTYSGANVLTF	TGTGCCAGCTCACCACCGGGCAGGACTTACTCTGGGGCCAACGTCCTGACTTTC
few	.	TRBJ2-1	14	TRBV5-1	CASRSAFRRDEQFF	TGCGCCAGCAGGTCGGCCTTCCGGCGGGATGAGCAGTTCTTC
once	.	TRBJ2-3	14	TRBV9	CASSVAGRTDTQYF	TGTGCCAGCAGCGTAGCAGGCCGCACAGATACGCAGTATTTT
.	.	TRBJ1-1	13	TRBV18	CASSSTVNTEAFF	TGTGCCAGCTCGTCGACAGTGAACACTGAAGCTTTCTTT
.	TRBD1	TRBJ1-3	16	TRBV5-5	CASSRGSTGGLNTIYF	TGTGCCAGCAGCAGAGGCTCTACAGGGGGACTTAACACCATATATTTT
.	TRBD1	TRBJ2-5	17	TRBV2	CASSRYKGQGDQETQYF	TGTGCCAGCAGCCGTTACAAAGGACAGGGAGACCAAGAGACCCAGTACTTC
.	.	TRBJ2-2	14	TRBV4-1	CASEETENTGELFF	TGCGCCAGCGAGGAGACCGAAAACACCGGGGAGCTGTTTTTT